The table lists the clone carrying this TCR beta chain with many counts. Each CDR3 protein is one row after TCRdb ran MiXCR on the RT-PCR reads. The sample contains about 700,000 distinct CDR3 sequences, 14% of which appear only once. Germline assignment: CDR1 SGHTA and CDR2 FQGNSA. The CDR3 extends over 13 amino acids. Trimming removed 5 bases at V and 6 bases at J, with 11 bases between. This sequence was found in a female donor in good health, serving as a healthy control. Sequencing used memory CD4+ T cells from blood. The chain is built from TRBV7-2 and TRBJ2-4; D is ambiguous. In nucleotides, the CDR3 is TGTGCCAGCAGCGCCCAAAAGGGAAACATTCAGTACTTC. It encodes CASSAQKGNIQYF.